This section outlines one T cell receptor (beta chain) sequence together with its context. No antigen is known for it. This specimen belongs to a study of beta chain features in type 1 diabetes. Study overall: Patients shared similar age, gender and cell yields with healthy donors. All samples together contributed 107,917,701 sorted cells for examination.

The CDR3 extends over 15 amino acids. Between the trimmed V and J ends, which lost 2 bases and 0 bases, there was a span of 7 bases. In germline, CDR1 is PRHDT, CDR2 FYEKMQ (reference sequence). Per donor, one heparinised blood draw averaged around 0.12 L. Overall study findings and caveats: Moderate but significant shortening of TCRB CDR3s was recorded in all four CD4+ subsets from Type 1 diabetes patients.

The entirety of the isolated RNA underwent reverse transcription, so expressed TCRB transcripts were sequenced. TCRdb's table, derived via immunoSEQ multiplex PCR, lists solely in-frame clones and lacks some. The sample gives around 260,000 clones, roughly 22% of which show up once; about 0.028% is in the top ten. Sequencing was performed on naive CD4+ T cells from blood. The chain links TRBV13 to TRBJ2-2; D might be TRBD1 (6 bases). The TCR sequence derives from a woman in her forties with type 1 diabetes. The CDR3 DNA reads TGTGCCAGCAGCTTACGGACAGCGAACACCGGGGAGCTGTTTTTT. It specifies CASSLRTANTGELFF.